This TCR beta chain was identified in a study of CD8 T cells in ankylosing spondylitis (dated by TCRdb to the late 2010s). General notes on the study: T cell receptor beta repertoires were profiled in healthy donors and ankylosing spondylitis patients so that disease-linked TCR variants could be found. The full study cohort comprised around 25 ankylosing spondylitis patients and around 100 healthy donors. Samples of peripheral blood were taken, and for ankylosing spondylitis patients, synovial fluid was collected as well.

Results and caveats for the whole study, not just this receptor: The disease-linked clones were reported to be significantly enriched in matched synovial fluid samples from ankylosing spondylitis patients. Blood from ankylosing spondylitis patients appeared to be characterized by a TCR beta motif made up of fewer than ten highly homologous amino acid variants. Some motif variants were previously reported in synovial fluid and blood of reactive arthritis patients, suggesting common disease-initiation mechanisms. The disease-linked clones had a CD8+ phenotype and were found at relatively low frequencies in peripheral blood.

This clonotype appeared a few times. Its specific antigen is unknown. No base quality information exists; no much larger clone differs at one position. V loses 3 bases of germline sequence and J loses 5 bases, and the interval between the two ends is 7 bases. Reading from cysteine to phenylalanine, the CDR3 counts 12 amino acids. Left in the record is the CDR3 DNA by itself, 36 bases read in frame from the first base. The reads were generated on an Illumina HiSeq 2500. TCR beta libraries were prepared by quantitative 5'-RACE with molecular barcodes. For the original study's pipeline: Disease-linked TCR variants were identified with a new computational method built on a probabilistic model of VDJ rearrangement. TCRdb handled the public reads itself, with Q25 trimming in fastp and clone calling in MiXCR, and kept productive beta chains. Each record represents a unique CDR3 protein, reported with the most common genes and DNA among its rows. TCRdb assigned the V and J calls; the authors' analysis was not used. Present in this sample are more than 100,000 distinct CDR3 sequences, 17% of which were seen just once. 25% to 40% of the sample belongs to the ten largest clones.

Sequences were obtained from blood, either unsorted or a sorted T cell fraction (not recorded which). This clonotype was obtained from a male donor with ankylosing spondylitis. The sequence links TRBV12-3 or TRBV12-4 to TRBJ1-1; the D gene remains uncertain. CDR3 protein: CASSLAGTEAFF. In nucleotide form, the sequence is TGTGCCAGCAGTTTGGCAGGAACTGAAGCTTTCTTT.